What follows are 5 T cell receptor beta chains derived from one specimen sequenced in a study of blood T cell repertoires in COVID-19 (dated by TCRdb to 2018 to 2021). Library generation was performed with the immunoSEQ multiplex PCR assay. TCRdb carries this immuneACCESS record with in-frame sequences only. Its versions omit some clonotypes, under half of them owing to an unresolved V gene in the studies checked, with the rest unexplained. The sample records 200,000 to 250,000 clones, 80% to 90% of which are singletons. The ten largest make up roughly 21% of the sample. Sequenced sample: peripheral blood. The receptors were sampled from a man between 25 and 39 years old with active or convalescent COVID-19.

This clone was found once. The chain has TRBV14 and TRBJ2-3, with TRBD1 matching over 10 bases. The CDR3 loop spans 16 amino acids. CDR1 and CDR2 (germline): SGHDN, FVKESK. V lost 3 bases to trimming and J lost 3 bases; unmatched junction nucleotides: 6. The CDR3 loop is CASSQWWTGGTDTQYF. The CDR3 region has the DNA TGTGCCAGCAGCCAGTGGTGGACAGGGGGTACAGATACGCAGTATTTT.

The rearrangement joins TRBV2 to TRBJ1-2, with 9 nucleotides matching TRBD1. This CDR3 is 14 amino acids long. V was clipped by 10 bases and J by 7 bases; unmatched bases: 13. CDR1 is SNHLY, CDR2 FYNNEI, per germline. CDR3 DNA sequence: TGTGCCATCATATTGTTGGGGACAGGGTCTGGCTACACCTTC. This codes for CAIILLGTGSGYTF.

V usage is TRBV7-8 and J usage is TRBJ1-3; D unclear. The germline gives CDR1 SGHVS, CDR2 FQNEAQ. The ends were cut back, 5 bases at V and 2 bases at J, with 10 bases in the middle. CDR3 length: 14 amino acids. CDR3 DNA sequence: TGTGCCAGCAGCGCAAACGGTCCTGGAAACACCATATATTTT. This encodes CASSANGPGNTIYF.

The J gene is TRBJ2-7, the V gene TRBV18; TRBD1 matches at 7 bases. CDR1 and CDR2 from the germline V gene are KGHSH and LQKENI. CDR3 length equals 14 residues. Trimming cost V 5 bases and J 5 bases; bases outside gene matches: 9. In DNA, the CDR3 is TGTGCCAGCTCATCTACAGGGGCTCGGGACGAGCAGTACTTC. This codes for CASSSTGARDEQYF.

This clone came up once. The chain has TRBV4-1 and TRBJ1-3, with 8 bases that match TRBD1. The CDR3 loop spans 16 amino acids. CDR1 and CDR2 from the germline V gene are MGHRA and YSYEKL. V shed 8 bases, J shed 0 bases, and the junction held 9 bases outside the gene matches. The CDR3 bases are TGCGCCAGCGGCTCCACAACAGGGGGCTCTGGAAACACCATATATTTT. This translates into CASGSTTGGSGNTIYF.